This record concerns one T cell receptor (beta chain) sequence. It has no known antigen specificity. No base quality values were provided; no much bigger clone lies one nucleotide off. Patients with autoimmune disease history or receiving systemic immunosuppression were excluded from the trial. Peripheral blood for TCR sequencing was drawn from every dose cohort at baseline, at cycle 4 day 1 and at cycle 7 day 1. Samples came from an open-label, multicenter, first-in-human phase I dose-escalation trial of ivuxolimab. Adults with locally advanced or metastatic melanoma, renal cell carcinoma, hepatocellular carcinoma or head and neck squamous cell carcinoma were enrolled in the trial. Before TCR sequencing, CD4+ T cells and CD8+ T cells were sorted from peripheral blood as separate populations. This sample is part of a study of OX40 agonist ivuxolimab in advanced cancers. Some background on the complete study: The costimulatory receptor OX40 (CD134) was targeted by ivuxolimab, a fully human IgG2 agonistic monoclonal antibody. Intravenous ivuxolimab was administered to patients every 2 weeks at six dose levels: 0.01, 0.1, 0.3, 1.5, 3 and 10 mg/kg. Among the roughly 52 dose-escalation patients, around 19 had hepatocellular carcinoma, approximately 15 melanoma, 9 renal cell carcinoma and 9 head and neck cancer. In the dose-escalation cohort, around 80% of patients were male, and the mean age was 60 years with a range of roughly 20 to 80. Patients were allowed to have had prior anti-PD-1, anti-PD-L1 or anti-CTLA-4 therapy, and approximately 41% of the dose-escalation patients had previously received checkpoint inhibitors. Partial responses were achieved by three dose-escalation patients, of whom one had hepatocellular carcinoma and two had cutaneous melanoma. Peripheral TCRbeta sequencing aimed to test whether ivuxolimab altered TCR sequence diversity and caused clonal T-cell expansion. The monotherapy dose-escalation portion (N of about 52 patients) of the phase I ivuxolimab trial is reported in the paper. Here is what the overall study found, with its caveats: Low levels of normalized T-cell clonal expansion were also seen in some patients who did not respond. At doses of 0.1 to 3.0 mg/kg, clonal expansion of both CD4+ and CD8+ blood T cells was observed from baseline to week 6. After ivuxolimab, CD8+ T cells had more expanded clones than CD4+ T cells on average. Which antigens the clonally expanded peripheral T cells were specific for was not determined. In the 0.1-3.0 mg/kg groups, partial responders had among the lowest normalized peripheral clonal expansion, particularly in CD8+ T cells.

For sequencing of the TCRbeta CDR3 region, genomic DNA was extracted from the sorted cells. The immunoSEQ Assay was used to sequence the TCRbeta CDR3 regions. The source is immuneACCESS, and TCRdb retained only in-frame sequences with V and J called. Part of the clones is not carried over; for the studies checked, unresolved V genes explain less than half of this, and the remainder is unexplained. The sample records around 41,000 clones, approximately 90% of which are singletons. 13% of the sample lies in the top ten. The CDR3 goes from the cysteine to the phenylalanine over 16 residues. The read is trimmed to its CDR3 DNA, 48 bases read in frame from base 1. V lost 3 bases and J lost 7 bases; the stretch between them is 21 bases long. The germline V gene specifies SGHAT as CDR1 and FQNNGV as CDR2.

Rearrangement joined TRBV11-2 to TRBJ1-1; a weak D assignment points to TRBD1 (5 bases agree). The receptor was isolated from an adult with an advanced solid tumor such as melanoma, head and neck, liver or kidney cancer. The sample consisted of CD4+ or CD8+ T cells sorted from blood, taken in a trial of the OX40 agonist ivuxolimab. The nucleotides read TGTGCCAGCAGCTTTAACAGGAAAATCCCAACAAATGAAGCTTTCTTT. The resulting protein is CASSFNRKIPTNEAFF.